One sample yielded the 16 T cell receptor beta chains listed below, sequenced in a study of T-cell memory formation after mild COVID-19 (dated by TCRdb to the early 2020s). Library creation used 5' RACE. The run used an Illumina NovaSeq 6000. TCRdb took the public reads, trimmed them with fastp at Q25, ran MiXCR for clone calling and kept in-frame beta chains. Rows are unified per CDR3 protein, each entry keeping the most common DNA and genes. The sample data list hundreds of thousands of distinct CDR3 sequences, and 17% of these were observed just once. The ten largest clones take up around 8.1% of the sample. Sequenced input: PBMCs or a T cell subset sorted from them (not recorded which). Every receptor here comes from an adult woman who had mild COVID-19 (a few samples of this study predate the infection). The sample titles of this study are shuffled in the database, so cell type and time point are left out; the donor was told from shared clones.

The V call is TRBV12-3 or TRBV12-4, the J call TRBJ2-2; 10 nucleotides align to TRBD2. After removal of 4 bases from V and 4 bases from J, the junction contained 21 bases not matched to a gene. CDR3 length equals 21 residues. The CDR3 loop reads CASSYPDRAKLAGRGTGELFF. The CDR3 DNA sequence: TGTGCCAGCAGTTACCCCGACAGGGCGAAACTAGCGGGACGTGGCACCGGGGAGCTGTTTTTT.

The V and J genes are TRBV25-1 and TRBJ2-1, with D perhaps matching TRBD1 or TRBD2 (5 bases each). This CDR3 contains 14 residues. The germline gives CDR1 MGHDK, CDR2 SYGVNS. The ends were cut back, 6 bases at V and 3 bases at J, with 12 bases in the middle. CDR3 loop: CASSQRTSYNEQFF. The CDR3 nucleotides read TGTGCCAGCAGCCAGCGGACAAGCTACAATGAGCAGTTCTTC.

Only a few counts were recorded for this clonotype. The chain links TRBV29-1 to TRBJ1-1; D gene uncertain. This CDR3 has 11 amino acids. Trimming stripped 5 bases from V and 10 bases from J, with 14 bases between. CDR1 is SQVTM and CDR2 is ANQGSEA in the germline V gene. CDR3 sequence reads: CSVPGVSGAFF. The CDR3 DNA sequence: TGCAGCGTTCCAGGCGTGAGTGGAGCTTTCTTT.

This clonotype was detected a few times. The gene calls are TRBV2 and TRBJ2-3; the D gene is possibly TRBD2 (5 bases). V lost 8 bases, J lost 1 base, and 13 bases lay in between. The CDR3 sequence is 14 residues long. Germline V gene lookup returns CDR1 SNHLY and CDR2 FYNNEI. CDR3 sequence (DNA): TGTGCCAGCCTGACGGGAAGCGGCACAGATACGCAGTATTTT. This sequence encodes CASLTGSGTDTQYF.

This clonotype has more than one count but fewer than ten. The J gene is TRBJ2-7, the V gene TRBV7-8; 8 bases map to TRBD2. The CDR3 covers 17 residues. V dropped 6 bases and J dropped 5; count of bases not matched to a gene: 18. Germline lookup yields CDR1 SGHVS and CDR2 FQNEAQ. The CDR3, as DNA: TGTGCCAGCAGAGAACAACACCTTAGCGGGACGGGGGACGAGCAGTACTTC. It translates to CASREQHLSGTGDEQYF.

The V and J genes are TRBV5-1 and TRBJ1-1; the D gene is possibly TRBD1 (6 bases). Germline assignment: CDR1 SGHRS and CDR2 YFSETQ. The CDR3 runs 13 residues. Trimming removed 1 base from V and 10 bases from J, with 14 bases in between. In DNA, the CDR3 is TGCGCCAGCAGCTTGCGGCCAAAACAGGGAGCTTTCTTT. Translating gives CASSLRPKQGAFF.

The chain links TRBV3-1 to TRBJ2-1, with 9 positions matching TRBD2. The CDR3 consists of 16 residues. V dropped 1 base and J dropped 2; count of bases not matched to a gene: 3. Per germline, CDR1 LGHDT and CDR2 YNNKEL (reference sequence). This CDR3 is CASSQASSGTYNEQFF. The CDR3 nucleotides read TGTGCCAGCAGCCAAGCCTCTAGCGGGACCTACAATGAGCAGTTCTTC.

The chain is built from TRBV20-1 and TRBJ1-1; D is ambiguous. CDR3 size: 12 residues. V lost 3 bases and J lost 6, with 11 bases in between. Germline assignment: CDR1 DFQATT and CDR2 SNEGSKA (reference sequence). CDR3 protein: CSASLQVSEAFF. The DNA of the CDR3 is TGCAGTGCTAGTCTTCAAGTATCTGAAGCTTTCTTT.

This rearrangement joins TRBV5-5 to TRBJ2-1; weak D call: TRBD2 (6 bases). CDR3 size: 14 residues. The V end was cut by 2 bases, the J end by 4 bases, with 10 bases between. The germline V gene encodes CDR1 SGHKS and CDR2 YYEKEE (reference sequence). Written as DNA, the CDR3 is TGTGCCAGCAGCTTCCTGGGGGGATACAATGAGCAGTTCTTC. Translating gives CASSFLGGYNEQFF. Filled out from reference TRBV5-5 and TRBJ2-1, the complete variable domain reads DAGVTQSPTHLIKTRGQQVTLRCSPISGHKSVSWYQQVLGQGPQFIFQYYEKEERGRGNFPDRFSARQFPNYSSELNVNALLLGDSALYLCASSFLGGYNEQFFGPGTRLTVL.

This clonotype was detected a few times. In DNA, the CDR3 is TGTGCCAGTAGCGAGACGGATCCCCAAAACATTCAGTACTTC. Translating gives CASSETDPQNIQYF. J is TRBJ2-4 and V is TRBV19; D gene uncertain. With 6 bases removed from V and 5 bases from J, the gap between germline ends came to 14 bases. Germline CDR1 LNHDA, CDR2 SQIVND (reference sequence). This CDR3 has 14 amino acids.

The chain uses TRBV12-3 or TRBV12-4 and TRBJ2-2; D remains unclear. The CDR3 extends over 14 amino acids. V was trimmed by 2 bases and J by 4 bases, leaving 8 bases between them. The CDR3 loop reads CASSLTWVTGELFF. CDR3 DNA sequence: TGTGCCAGCAGTTTAACCTGGGTCACCGGGGAGCTGTTTTTT.

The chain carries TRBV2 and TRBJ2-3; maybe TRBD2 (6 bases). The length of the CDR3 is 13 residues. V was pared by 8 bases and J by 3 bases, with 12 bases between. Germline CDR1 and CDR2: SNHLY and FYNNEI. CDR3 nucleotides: TGTGCCAGCCTTCGGGACTCAACAGATACGCAGTATTTT. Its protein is CASLRDSTDTQYF.

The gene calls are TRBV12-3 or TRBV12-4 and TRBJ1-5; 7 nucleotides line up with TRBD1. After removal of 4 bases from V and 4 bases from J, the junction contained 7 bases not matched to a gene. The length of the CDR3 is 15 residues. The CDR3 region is CASSSQGVGNQPQHF. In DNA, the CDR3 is TGTGCCAGCAGTTCGCAGGGGGTAGGGAATCAGCCCCAGCATTTT.

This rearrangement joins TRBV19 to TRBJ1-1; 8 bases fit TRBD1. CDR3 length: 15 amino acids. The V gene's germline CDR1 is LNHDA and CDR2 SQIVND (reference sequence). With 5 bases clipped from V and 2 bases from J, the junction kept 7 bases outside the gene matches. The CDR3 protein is CASSGQGARNTEAFF. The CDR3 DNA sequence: TGTGCCAGTAGTGGGCAGGGGGCGAGAAACACTGAAGCTTTCTTT.

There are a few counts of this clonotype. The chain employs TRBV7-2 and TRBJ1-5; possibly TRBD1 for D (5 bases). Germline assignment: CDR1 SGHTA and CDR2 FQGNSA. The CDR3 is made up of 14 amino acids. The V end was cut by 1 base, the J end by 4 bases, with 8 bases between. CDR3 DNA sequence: TGTGCCAGCAGCTTAGAGACAGTGAATCAGCCCCAGCATTTT. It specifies CASSLETVNQPQHF.

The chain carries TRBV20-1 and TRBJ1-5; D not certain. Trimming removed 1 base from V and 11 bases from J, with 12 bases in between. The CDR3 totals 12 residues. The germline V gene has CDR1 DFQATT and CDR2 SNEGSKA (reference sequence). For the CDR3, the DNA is TGCAGTGCTAGAGGAGGCGGTAGGGCCCAGCATTTT. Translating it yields CSARGGGRAQHF.